This T cell receptor beta chain came from a study of cytomegalovirus exposure and HLA in healthy donors. The CDR3 runs 13 residues. V was shortened by 1 base and J by 6 bases, with 6 bases between the two germline ends. CDR1 is SEHNR, CDR2 FQNEAQ, per germline (reference sequence). With 60 Vbeta and 13 Jbeta primers, the PCR was carried out. TCRdb keeps only in-frame clones here, not all; method: immunoSEQ multiplex PCR. This sample contains around 71,000 clones. This sequence originates from a woman aged 30 to 39 in good health and CMV-seronegative. The J gene is TRBJ2-2, the V gene TRBV7-9; D not resolved. The sequencing sample was made of PBMCs. CDR3 region: CASSLEWPGELFF. DNA of the CDR3: TGTGCCAGCAGCTTAGAGTGGCCCGGGGAGCTGTTTTTT. Based on the CDR3 plus reference TRBV7-9 and TRBJ2-2, the full variable domain is DTGVSQNPRHKITKRGQNVTFRCDPISEHNRLYWYRQTLGQGPEFLTYFQNEAQLEKSRLLSDRFSAERPKGSFSTLEIQRTEQGDSAMYLCASSLEWPGELFFGEGSRLTVL.